These T cell receptor beta chains were read from a single sample in a study of technical replicates of blood from a handful of donors. The method was immunoSEQ multiplex PCR; TCRdb's version includes in-frame clones alone and lacks a portion of them. The table includes tens of thousands of clones, roughly 93% detected once. The sample comprised T cells isolated from PBMCs. The receptor source for this set is a human donor in good health. Each CDR3 is given with its conserved first and last residue. Fields, in order: V gene, clone size, D gene, J gene, CDR3 DNA, CDR3 protein. The D gene is left open where the match is weak. Size tells how often a clone was seen (once, few, many) or the class of an expanded clone, and some rows leave it out.

>TRBV2|.|.|TRBJ1-1
TGTGCCAGCAGTCCGGGACAGAACACTGAAGCTTTCTTT
CASSPGQNTEAFF
>TRBV27|.|TRBD1|TRBJ1-5
TGTGCCAGCAGTCCATGGACAGGGAAGGCGGATCAGCCCCAGCATTTT
CASSPWTGKADQPQHF
>TRBV2|.|.|TRBJ2-1
TGTGCCAGCAGTGAGCGGACAGTGGACAATGAGCAGTTCTTC
CASSERTVDNEQFF
>TRBV7-6|few|.|TRBJ2-4
TGTGCCAGCAGCTTAGGGGCCCTCCGGGGAACCAAAAACATTCAGTACTTC
CASSLGALRGTKNIQYF
>TRBV20-1|.|.|TRBJ2-1
TGCAGTGCCGCCGGAGGGAATGAGCAGTTCTTC
CSAAGGNEQFF
>TRBV14|.|TRBD2|TRBJ2-3
TGTGCCAGCAGCCCCATAACGGGAGGGCCGTCAGATACGCAGTATTTT
CASSPITGGPSDTQYF
>TRBV5-1|.|TRBD1|TRBJ1-2
TGCGCCAGCAGCGCCTCCCGGGACAGGGCTTTGTGGTCGCATGGCTACACCTTC
CASSASRDRALWSHGYTF
>TRBV4-1|.|TRBD1|TRBJ1-1
TGCGCCAGCAGCCAAGATCATTTGCGGACAGGCATGGGTAACACTGAAGCTTTCTTT
CASSQDHLRTGMGNTEAFF
>TRBV29-1|.|.|TRBJ1-2
TGCAGCGTTGGGTTTGGGGGGGCCGGTGGCTACACCTTC
CSVGFGGAGGYTF
>TRBV2|.|TRBD1|TRBJ1-1
TGTGCCAGAGCACTAGGGACAGGGCTGACTGAAGCTTTCTTT
CARALGTGLTEAFF
>TRBV19|.|.|TRBJ1-5
TGTGCCAGTAGTATAGGCCCAGGCGGGGGTCGCAATCAGCCCCAGCATTTT
CASSIGPGGGRNQPQHF
>TRBV28|.|TRBD1|TRBJ2-5
TGTGCCAGCAGTGAGGGACAGGTATTGGAGACCCAGTACTTC
CASSEGQVLETQYF
>TRBV18|.|.|TRBJ1-1
TGTGCCAGCTCACCACCTCTCTACGCGGGTGCTGAAGCTTTCTTT
CASSPPLYAGAEAFF
>TRBV2|.|.|TRBJ1-4
TGTGCCACCCAAAAACGCGAAGCAACTAATGAAAAACTGTTTTTT
CATQKREATNEKLFF
>TRBV6-5|.|TRBD1|TRBJ1-1
TGTGCCAGCACCAATAACCCGGGACAGGGCATTGTTTTCTTT
CASTNNPGQGIVFF
>TRBV10-3|.|TRBD1|TRBJ1-5
TGTGCCATCAGCCGACAGGGAGGCGGTCAGCCCCAGCATTTT
CAISRQGGGQPQHF
>TRBV29-1|.|TRBD1|TRBJ2-2
TGCAGCGTTGAGGGTGCGGGACAGGGGGCGTCTACCGGGGAGCTGTTTTTT
CSVEGAGQGASTGELFF
>TRBV18|.|.|TRBJ1-1
TGTGCCAGCTCACCACAAGAACAGATGAACACTGAAGCTTTCTTT
CASSPQEQMNTEAFF
>TRBV7-8|.|TRBD1|TRBJ2-7
TGTGCCAGCAGCTTATTGCCGGACAGGGTCTACGAGCAGTACTTC
CASSLLPDRVYEQYF
>TRBV6-5|.|.|TRBJ2-1
TGTGCCAGCAGCTTTCCACCTAACACCAGGAATGAGCAGTTCTTC
CASSFPPNTRNEQFF
>TRBV5-1|once|.|TRBJ2-1
TGCGCCAGCAGCCTCACAGGGAATGAGCAGTTCTTC
CASSLTGNEQFF
>TRBV18|.|TRBD2|TRBJ2-3
TGTGCCAGCTCACCCCCACGGCTAGCGGGGTTTGACACGCAGTATTTT
CASSPPRLAGFDTQYF
>TRBV4-1|.|.|TRBJ2-5
TGCGCCAGCAGGGCAGGGGAAAAAGAGACCCAGTACTTC
CASRAGEKETQYF
>TRBV6-1|.|.|TRBJ2-7
TGTGCCAGCAGTAAACGCGGCGAGCAGTACTTC
CASSKRGEQYF
>TRBV7-9|.|TRBD1|TRBJ1-4
TGTGCCAGCAGCTCCCGACAGGGGGATTTTGAAAAACTGTTTTTT
CASSSRQGDFEKLFF
>TRBV2|.|TRBD1|TRBJ2-3
TGTGCCAGCAGTGTGTGGGACAGGACAGATACGCAGTATTTT
CASSVWDRTDTQYF
>TRBV9|.|TRBD1|TRBJ1-2
TGTGCCAGCAGCGTAGACGACAGGGGGAACGATGGCTACACCTTC
CASSVDDRGNDGYTF
>TRBV9|once|TRBD2|TRBJ2-7
TGTGCCAGCAGCGGGGGGACTAGCGGGTTAGAGCAGTACTTC
CASSGGTSGLEQYF
>TRBV5-4|.|.|TRBJ1-5
TGTGCCAGCAGCTTAAGAGGGGGAAATCAGCCCCAGCATTTT
CASSLRGGNQPQHF
>TRBV29-1|.|TRBD2|TRBJ2-7
TGCAGCGTTGCGGCTTCACTAGCGGGAGCAGGGGAGCAGTACTTC
CSVAASLAGAGEQYF
>TRBV5-1|.|.|TRBJ1-2
TGCGCCAGCAGCTTGGAGCGGGGTAGTGGCTACACCTTC
CASSLERGSGYTF
>TRBV27|.|.|TRBJ1-2
TGTGCCAGCAGTTTTGAGGGAGGCTATGGCTACACCTTC
CASSFEGGYGYTF
>TRBV27|.|TRBD1|TRBJ1-2
TGTGCCAGCAGTGCGATTTTGGGACAGGGTCTTGGTGGCTACACCTTC
CASSAILGQGLGGYTF
>TRBV28|.|.|TRBJ1-1
TGTGCCAGCAGTTTAACGGGGGGAGGTTACACTGAAGCTTTCTTT
CASSLTGGGYTEAFF
>TRBV7-2|.|.|TRBJ2-7
TGTGCCAGCACCCGGGGGACTTACTCCTACGAGCAGTACTTC
CASTRGTYSYEQYF
>TRBV27|.|TRBD1|TRBJ2-7
TGTGCCAGCAGTATGGACAGGGATTACGAGCAGTACTTC
CASSMDRDYEQYF
>TRBV6-5|.|.|TRBJ2-1
TGTGCCAGCAGTTACGGACAGTCTCACAATGAGCAGTTCTTC
CASSYGQSHNEQFF
>TRBV27|.|.|TRBJ2-3
TGTGCCAGCAGCCTGACGGGGGTAAACACAGATACGCAGTATTTT
CASSLTGVNTDTQYF
>TRBV2|.|TRBD2|TRBJ2-1
TGTGCCAGCAGCCACAAGACTAGCGGGAGTAGCAATGAGCAGTTCTTC
CASSHKTSGSSNEQFF
>TRBV19|.|.|TRBJ1-2
TGTGCCAGTAGTATAAGAGGTCCTGCCTATGGCTACACCTTC
CASSIRGPAYGYTF
>TRBV4-1|.|.|TRBJ2-7
TGCGCCAGCAGCCAAGATGTCCAGGTCTACGAGCAGTACTTC
CASSQDVQVYEQYF
>TRBV21-1|.|.|TRBJ2-4
TGTGCCAGCAGCAAAATGAGAGGAGGGGCCAAAAACATTCAGTACTTC
CASSKMRGGAKNIQYF
>TRBV5-1|.|TRBD2|TRBJ2-1
TGCGCCAGCAGCTTCGCGGGGGGCCTTTACAATGAGCAGTTCTTC
CASSFAGGLYNEQFF
>TRBV9|.|TRBD2|TRBJ2-3
TGTGCCAGCAGCGGGCGCGGGAGTGCCACAGATACGCAGTATTTT
CASSGRGSATDTQYF
>TRBV29-1|.|TRBD1|TRBJ1-5
TGCAGCGTACAGGGGAGCAATCAGCCCCAGCATTTT
CSVQGSNQPQHF
>TRBV9|once|TRBD1|TRBJ1-2
TGTGCCAGCAGCGTAGCCGGGACAGGTGGGGCATATGGCTACACCTTC
CASSVAGTGGAYGYTF
>TRBV10-1|.|TRBD1|TRBJ2-7
TGCGCCAGCAGTGAGATTCTGACAGGGACCTACGAGCAGTACTTC
CASSEILTGTYEQYF
>TRBV3-1/TRBV3-2|.|.|TRBJ2-7
TGTGCCAGCACCGGACAACAGTACTTC
CASTGQQYF
>TRBV5-1|.|.|TRBJ2-5
TGCGCCAGCAGCTTGGCCATTCTACAGCAAGAGACCCAGTACTTC
CASSLAILQQETQYF